Described below is a single T cell receptor beta chain sequence and its context. As yet, its antigen is unknown. The record originates from a study of T cell responses to AZD1222 COVID-19 vaccine. General study results and limits: Donors were mostly white British, more females; clonal diversity possibly underestimated.

Trimming cost V 0 bases and J 3 bases, with 18 bases left between them. Germline assignment: CDR1 KGHSH and CDR2 LQKENI. The CDR3 runs 17 residues. Sequenced by immunoSEQ multiplex PCR; TCRdb stores in-frame clones only, minus some. The table lists more than 150,000 clones, more than 75% of them singletons. This chain joins TRBV18 and TRBJ2-7; maybe TRBD2 (6 bases). The material sequenced was peripheral blood, taken 28 days after the second AZD1222 dose. The sequence was collected from an adult who received the AZD1222 COVID-19 vaccine. The CDR3 protein is CASSPPRGPPEVYEQYF. CDR3 coding DNA: TGTGCCAGCTCACCACCGCGGGGACCCCCGGAAGTCTACGAGCAGTACTTC. Full variable domain (remainder filled in from reference TRBV18 and TRBJ2-7): NAGVMQNPRHLVRRRGQEARLRCSPMKGHSHVYWYRQLPEEGLKFMVYLQKENIIDESGMPKERFSAEFPKEGPSILRIQQVVRGDSAAYFCASSPPRGPPEVYEQYFGPGTRLTVT.